The clone carrying this T cell receptor beta chain has a handful of counts. Its antigen is unidentified. This entry is derived from a study of response to subunit inactivated influenza vaccine. Study-wide points: Authors suggested seasonal influenza vaccinations each recruit few new T cells.

TCRdb re-called the RT-PCR reads through MiXCR, storing one row per CDR3 protein. The repertoire holds approximately 300,000 distinct CDR3 sequences, with about 20% as singletons. CDR1 SGHKS and CDR2 YYEKEE come from the germline V gene (reference sequence). The CDR3 covers 13 residues. The V and J ends lost 0 bases and 11 bases respectively, with 14 bases between them. The sequencing used PBMCs from blood, collected less than 22 months after vaccination. This TCR came from a man aged 45 to 75 who received an inactivated influenza vaccine. V gene TRBV5-5 combines with J gene TRBJ1-1; the D is unclear. The DNA for the CDR3 is TGTGCCAGCAGCTTGGGTGACGGTTTTGAGGCTTTCTTT. It is translated as CASSLGDGFEAFF.